The 8 T cell receptor beta chains in this list originate from one sample, sequenced in a study of CD8+ T cells in alopecia areata. It was cDNA, reverse transcribed from extracted RNA, that served as the sequencing template. Generated by immunoSEQ multiplex PCR, the TCRdb table keeps only in-frame clones and is missing some. The sample yields roughly 3,000 clones, without any singletons. The sample taken for sequencing was lesional skin. These receptors all stem from a C3H/HeJ mouse with alopecia areata. The strain's MHC type: H2-k.

This clone appeared many times. Gene labels here are mouse ones. The read falls 4 residues short of the CDR3 end, and the missing part is taken from the germline J gene. J is TRBJ1-2 and V is TRBV5, with D possibly being TRBD1 (6 bases). Germline CDR1 reads LGHNA; CDR2 reads YNLKQL (reference sequence). V was shortened by 1 base and J by 0 bases, with 12 bases between the two germline ends. The CDR3 runs to 16 residues. This CDR3 is CASSQGGDIANSDYTF. CDR3 DNA (partial): TGTGCCAGCAGCCAAGGAGGGGACATTGCAAACTCC.

This clone was picked up many times. Any gene name here is a mouse gene name. The read halts 4 residues ahead of the CDR3 end, with the missing end drawn from the germline J gene. Other DNA sequences from this sample encode an identical CDR3 as well. V usage is TRBV31 and J usage is TRBJ1-2; TRBD1 aligns across 7 bases. V gave up 0 bases and J gave up 0 bases; unmatched junction bases: 1. CDR3 length: 14 residues. Germline V gene data show CDR1 as GKSSPN and CDR2 as SITVG. The CDR3 here is CAWSLDRANSDYTF. The covered CDR3 bases are TGTGCCTGGAGTCTAGACAGGGCAAACTCC. Drawing the rest from reference TRBV31 and TRBJ1-2, the complete variable domain is AQTIHQWPVAEIKAVGSPLSLGCTIKGKSSPNLYWYWQATGGTLQQLFYSITVGQVESVVQLNLSASRPKDDQFILSTEKLLLSHSGFYLCAWSLDRANSDYTFGSGTRLLVI.

This clone was detected ten times or more. Germline and genes here are mouse. Coverage ceases 4 residues before the CDR3 finishes, and the germline J gene fills in the end. The chain links TRBV29 to TRBJ1-4, with D possibly TRBD1 on 6 matching bases. This CDR3 has 15 amino acids. Trimming removed 3 bases at V and 1 base at J, with 9 bases between. The V gene's germline CDR1 is MSHET and CDR2 SYDVDS. The covered CDR3 bases are TGTGCTAGCAGTTTGGAGGACAGTTCCAACGAA. Translation gives CASSLEDSSNE. The full CDR3 protein is CASSLEDSSNERLFF. Drawing the rest from reference TRBV29 and TRBJ1-4, the complete variable domain is DMKVTQMPRYLIKRMGENVLLECGQDMSHETMYWYRQDPGLGLQLIYISYDVDSNSEGDIPKGYRVSRKKREHFSLILDSAKTNQTSVYFCASSLEDSSNERLFFGHGTKLSVL.

This clone has at least ten counts. Germline and genes here are mouse. Read sequence stops 4 residues before the CDR3 end, and the germline J gene provides the missing end. J is TRBJ1-2 and V is TRBV29; a possible D gene is TRBD1 (5 bases). CDR1 MSHET and CDR2 SYDVDS come from the germline V gene. This CDR3 comprises 14 residues. The V and J ends lost 3 bases and 0 bases respectively, with 8 bases between them. CDR3 bases read: TGTGCTAGCAGTTTGGGGGGACCAAACTCC. It is translated as CASSLGGPNS. The CDR3, in full, reads CASSLGGPNSDYTF.

On this clone: This likely reflects a read error, since a far larger clone is one base away. Gene names denote mouse genes. The read is 4 residues too short to cover the CDR3 end, so that end is filled in from the germline J gene. The same CDR3 also results from other DNA sequences found in this sample. V gene TRBV13-3 combines with J gene TRBJ2-1, with a tentative D call TRBD1 (6 bases). V was trimmed by 7 bases and J by 1 base, leaving 12 bases between them. CDR3 length: 14 amino acids. CDR1 is NNHDY and CDR2 is SYVADS in the germline V gene. CDR3 sequence reads: CASSWDINYAEQFF. CDR3 bases read: TGTGCCAGCTCCTGGGACATCAACTATGCT.

This clone was detected a few times. The genes are named according to mouse. The read stops 4 residues short of the end of the CDR3; the missing end is completed from the germline J gene. The chain couples TRBV13-1 to TRBJ2-1, with 13 bases lining up with TRBD2. V lost 5 bases to trimming and J lost 3 bases; unmatched junction nucleotides: 5. CDR3 length: 16 amino acids. Germline CDR1 and CDR2: NSHNY and SYGAGN. Here the CDR3 reads CASSLGTGGGYAEQFF. CDR3 bases read: TGTGCCAGCAGCCTCGGGACTGGGGGGGGCTATGCT.

This clone was seen ten or more times. The protein in this entry is translated from the DNA; at residue 13 it differs from the protein listed in TCRdb. Genes and germline are mouse. The CDR3 is cut off 3 residues early in the read; its end comes from the germline J gene. V is TRBV29 and J is TRBJ1-3; 7 nucleotides agree with TRBD1. Germline V CDR1 and CDR2: MSHET, SYDVDS. Trimming at V came to 2 bases and at J to 1 base, leaving 5 bases not matched to a gene. This CDR3 has 16 residues. The CDR3 region is CASSLIRDRSGNTLYF. Incomplete CDR3 DNA: TGTGCTAGCAGTTTAATCCGGGACAGATCTGGAAATACG.

In this sample, this clone turned up a few times. The gene names here belong to mouse. The read ends 4 residues before the CDR3 terminus; that terminus is restored from the germline J gene. The J gene is TRBJ1-1, the V gene TRBV24; 10 nucleotides align to TRBD1. The V and J ends lost 10 bases and 0 bases, in that order; junction bases with no gene match: 5. From germline, CDR1 is KGHTA and CDR2 FRNEEI. This CDR3 spans 14 amino acids. The CDR3 loop is CATRDRGANTEVFF. The sequenced part of the CDR3 DNA is TGTGCCACCCGGGACAGGGGTGCAAACACA.